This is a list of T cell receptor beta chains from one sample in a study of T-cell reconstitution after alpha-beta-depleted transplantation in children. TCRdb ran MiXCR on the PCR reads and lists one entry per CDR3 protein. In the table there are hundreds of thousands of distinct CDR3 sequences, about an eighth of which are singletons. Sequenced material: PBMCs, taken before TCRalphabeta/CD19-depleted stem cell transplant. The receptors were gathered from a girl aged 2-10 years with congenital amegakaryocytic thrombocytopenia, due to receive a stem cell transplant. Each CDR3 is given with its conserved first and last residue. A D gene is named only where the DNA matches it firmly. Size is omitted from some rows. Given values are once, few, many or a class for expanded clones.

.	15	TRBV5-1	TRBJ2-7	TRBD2	CASSLIGTSGYEQYF	TGCGCCAGCAGCTTGATCGGGACTAGCGGCTACGAGCAGTACTTC
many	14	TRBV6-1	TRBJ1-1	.	CASRRRDPWAEAFF	TGTGCCAGCAGACGACGGGACCCTTGGGCTGAAGCTTTCTTT
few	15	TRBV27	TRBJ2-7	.	CASSQTGTISYEQYF	TGTGCCAGCAGCCAAACCGGGACAATCTCCTACGAGCAGTACTTC
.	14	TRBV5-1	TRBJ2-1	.	CASSLGSSGSEQFF	TGCGCCAGCAGCTTGGGCAGCTCTGGGAGTGAGCAGTTCTTC
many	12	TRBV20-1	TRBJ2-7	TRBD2	CSASLAGYEQYF	TGCAGTGCTAGCCTAGCGGGTTACGAGCAGTACTTC
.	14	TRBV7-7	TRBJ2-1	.	CAGSLGGPYNEQFF	TGTGCCGGCAGCTTAGGGGGGCCCTACAATGAGCAGTTCTTC
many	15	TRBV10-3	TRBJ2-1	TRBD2	CAISDWGRANNEQFF	TGTGCCATCAGTGATTGGGGGAGGGCCAACAATGAGCAGTTCTTC
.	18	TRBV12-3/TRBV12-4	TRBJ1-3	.	CASSLATLHTSSGNTIYF	TGTGCCAGCAGTTTAGCCACCCTTCACACGAGCTCTGGAAACACCATATATTTT
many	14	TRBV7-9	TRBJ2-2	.	CASSVVTGTGELFF	TGTGCCAGCAGTGTGGTTACGGGGACCGGGGAGCTGTTTTTT
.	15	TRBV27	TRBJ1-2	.	CASSQYVQGSYGYTF	TGTGCCAGCAGTCAATACGTGCAGGGGTCCTATGGCTACACCTTC
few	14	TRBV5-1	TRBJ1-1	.	CASSGEQGWTEAFF	TGCGCCAGCAGCGGGGAGCAGGGGTGGACTGAAGCTTTCTTT
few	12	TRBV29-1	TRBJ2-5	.	CSVPGAKETQYF	TGCAGCGTCCCAGGGGCCAAAGAGACCCAGTACTTC
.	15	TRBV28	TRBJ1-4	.	CASSSPVLGNEKLFF	TGTGCCAGCAGTTCCCCGGTACTAGGAAATGAAAAACTGTTTTTT
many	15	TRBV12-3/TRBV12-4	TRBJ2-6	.	CASSFLGTGANVLTF	TGTGCCAGCAGTTTCTTGGGAACTGGGGCCAACGTCCTGACTTTC
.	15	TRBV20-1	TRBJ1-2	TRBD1	CSAHTDRGFDYGYTF	TGCAGTGCTCATACGGACAGGGGGTTTGACTATGGCTACACCTTC